A single sample gave rise to the 20 T cell receptor beta chains below, sequenced in a study of post-analysis software for immune sequencing data. The antigens for these receptors are not known. Findings and caveats of the study: Four or five TRBV segments, including TRBV5-6, TRBV5-1 and TRBV20-1, were more frequent in patients than controls.

TCR beta cDNA libraries included unique molecular identifiers. One entry per CDR3 protein, called by TCRdb with MiXCR from the PCR reads. In the table there are hundreds of thousands of distinct CDR3 sequences, 25% to 30% of which are singletons. What was sequenced was blood. These receptors all come from a girl between 10 and 17 years old with multiple sclerosis.

This clonotype appeared a few times. The J gene is TRBJ1-2, the V gene TRBV9; 8 bases map to TRBD1. The CDR3 is made up of 15 amino acids. Trimming removed 0 bases from V and 8 bases from J; junction bases left unmatched: 9. Germline values: CDR1 SGDLS, CDR2 YYNGEE. The DNA of the CDR3 is TGTGCCAGCAGCGTAGGTAGCCCTGACAGGGGCGGCTACACCTTC. This sequence encodes CASSVGSPDRGGYTF.

This chain joins TRBV20-1 and TRBJ2-5, with D possibly TRBD1 on 6 matching bases. The germline gives CDR1 DFQATT, CDR2 SNEGSKA (reference sequence). V lost 3 bases and J lost 4, with 12 bases in between. The CDR3 totals 13 residues. The chain's CDR3 is CSASTGNGETQYF. As DNA, the CDR3 is TGCAGTGCTAGCACAGGGAACGGAGAGACCCAGTACTTC.

This clonotype showed up just a few times. The chain joins TRBV29-1 to TRBJ2-3; possibly TRBD2 for D (5 bases). Trimming took off 4 bases at V and 0 bases at J, with 11 bases between the two ends. Per germline, CDR1 SQVTM and CDR2 ANQGSEA. The CDR3 has 14 residues. Written as DNA, the CDR3 is TGCAGCGTTGCCCAGGCTAGCAGCACAGATACGCAGTATTTT. Protein product: CSVAQASSTDTQYF.

Only a few counts were recorded for this clonotype. This chain connects TRBV29-1 to TRBJ2-1, with 7 bases fitting TRBD1. This CDR3 is built from 15 residues. CDR1 is SQVTM, CDR2 ANQGSEA, per germline. V dropped 7 bases and J dropped 2; count of bases not matched to a gene: 11. The CDR3 DNA reads as TGCAGCGCCGAGAGACCAGGGACAGCCTACAATGAGCAGTTCTTC. Amino acid sequence: CSAERPGTAYNEQFF.

With regard to this clonotype: A much bigger clone sits one base away, suggesting this may be a read error. The chain recombines TRBV7-2 with TRBJ2-1; 9 bases match TRBD2. Trimming took 2 bases from V and 11 from J; bases not matched to a gene: 4. The CDR3 covers 13 residues. Germline V gives CDR1 SGHTA, CDR2 FQGNSA. CDR3 DNA: TGTGCCAGCAGCTTACAAGCGGGAGGTAAGCAGTTCTTC. Amino acids: CASSLQAGGKQFF.

This clonotype appeared a few times. The chain joins TRBV20-1 to TRBJ1-5, with 7 positions matching TRBD1. Germline V lookup: CDR1 DFQATT, CDR2 SNEGSKA (reference sequence). Trimming took 6 bases from V and 4 from J; bases not matched to a gene: 15. The CDR3 consists of 16 residues. CDR3 loop: CSAPGQDRRSNQPQHF. The CDR3 DNA reads TGCAGTGCCCCTGGACAGGATCGAAGAAGTAATCAGCCCCAGCATTTT.

This clonotype was found a few times. V is TRBV20-1 and J is TRBJ2-3; D remains ambiguous. CDR1 is DFQATT, CDR2 SNEGSKA, per germline (reference sequence). The CDR3 contains 14 residues. Trimming cost V 6 bases and J 0 bases, with 13 bases left between them. CDR3 sequence reads: CSAPPAPSTDTQYF. CDR3 coding DNA: TGCAGTGCCCCGCCGGCTCCCAGCACAGATACGCAGTATTTT.

This clonotype has a handful of counts. The chain links TRBV9 to TRBJ2-3; TRBD2 aligns across 8 bases. CDR3 length: 18 amino acids. Losses at the gene ends were 4 bases for V and 2 bases for J; bases not matched to a gene: 15. Germline values: CDR1 SGDLS, CDR2 YYNGEE. CDR3 residues: CASSLRSGAGDSTDTQYF. The CDR3 nucleotides are TGTGCCAGCAGCCTACGTTCGGGAGCGGGGGATTCCACAGATACGCAGTATTTT.

The chain uses TRBV7-2 and TRBJ2-5, with 10 bases matching TRBD1. The CDR3 is made up of 15 amino acids. Looked up from germline, CDR1 is SGHTA and CDR2 is FQGNSA. V gave up 5 bases and J gave up 5 bases; unmatched junction bases: 8. CDR3 coding DNA: TGTGCCAGCAGCCCGGACAGGGGGAAGGCGGAGACCCAGTACTTC. Its translation: CASSPDRGKAETQYF.

On this clonotype: At one of its ends the junction is not consistent with the germline gene, which may arise from a read error. The genes are TRBV27 and TRBJ2-7, with D possibly being TRBD1 (7 bases). Germline CDR1 MNHEY, CDR2 SMNVEV (reference sequence). The CDR3 runs to 15 residues. As DNA, the CDR3 is TGTGCCAGCAGGTTATCATCCAGGGGGGCCTACGAGCAGTACTTC. It is translated as CASRLSSRGAYEQYF.

This clonotype has a handful of counts. In DNA form, the CDR3 reads TGTGCCAGCAGCTTACGACAGGGGGTGAAAGCTTTCTTT. Protein product: CASSLRQGVKAFF. The chain is built from TRBV7-2 and TRBJ1-1; 9 bases agree with TRBD1. Germline V gives CDR1 SGHTA, CDR2 FQGNSA. V shed 2 bases and J 9 bases; nucleotides not matched to a gene: 4. This CDR3 spans 13 amino acids.

The rearrangement joins TRBV11-2 to TRBJ1-1, with a possible D match to TRBD1 (5 bases). The CDR3 length is 17 residues. Looked up from germline, CDR1 is SGHAT and CDR2 is FQNNGV. The V end was cut by 3 bases, the J end by 6 bases, with 23 bases between. The CDR3 region is CASSLRWDPTWDPEAFF. CDR3 nucleotide sequence: TGTGCCAGCAGCTTGAGATGGGACCCTACCTGGGATCCTGAAGCTTTCTTT. The complete variable domain, with remaining parts taken from reference TRBV11-2 and TRBJ1-1, reads EAGVAQSPRYKIIEKRQSVAFWCNPISGHATLYWYQQILGQGPKLLIQFQNNGVVDDSQLPKDRFSAERLKGVDSTLKIQPAKLEDSAVYLCASSLRWDPTWDPEAFFGQGTRLTVV.

Comment on this clonotype: The germline gene is not matched at one end of the junction; a read error may be the cause. V is TRBV5-1 and J is TRBJ2-3; tentatively, D is TRBD1 or TRBD2 (5 bases each). The CDR3 loop spans 14 amino acids. Looked up from germline, CDR1 is SGHRS and CDR2 is YFSETQ. This CDR3 reads CTSSLVGGTDTQYF. The CDR3 DNA reads as TGCACCAGCAGCTTGGTTGGGGGAACAGATACGCAGTATTTT.

CDR3 amino acids: CASSEHGYGYTF. CDR3 nucleotides: TGTGCCAGCAGTGAGCACGGCTATGGCTACACCTTC. V gene TRBV2 combines with J gene TRBJ1-2; D gene uncertain. This CDR3 is built from 12 residues. V shed 3 bases and J shed 4 bases, with 6 bases lying between them. The germline V gene has CDR1 SNHLY and CDR2 FYNNEI. The variable domain in full, completed from reference TRBV2 and TRBJ1-2, reads EPEVTQTPSHQVTQMGQEVILRCVPISNHLYFYWYRQILGQKVEFLVSFYNNEISEKSEIFDDQFSVERPDGSNFTLKIRSTKLEDSAMYFCASSEHGYGYTFGSGTRLTVV.

This clonotype came up many times. The V call is TRBV20-1, the J call TRBJ2-7, with a possible D match to TRBD2 (6 bases). Germline loops: CDR1 DFQATT, CDR2 SNEGSKA (reference sequence). The CDR3 is 14 amino acids. As DNA, the CDR3 is TGCAGAGCCCAACATAGCGGCATGATTTACGAGCAGTACTTC. Translation gives CRAQHSGMIYEQYF.

With regard to this clonotype: One end of the junction does not line up with germline, which may come from a read error. The V gene is TRBV7-9, the J gene TRBJ2-1; D unclear. The CDR3 contains 14 residues. Germline CDR1 and CDR2: SEHNR and FQNEAQ (reference sequence). The CDR3 is CVSSSRADNNEQFF. The CDR3 DNA reads TGTGTCAGCAGCTCCCGGGCAGATAACAATGAGCAGTTCTTC.

CDR3 coding DNA: TGTGCCATCAGGGGGGCTTACAATGAGCAGTTCTTC. Translating gives CAIRGAYNEQFF. This chain uses TRBV10-3 with TRBJ2-1; D is perhaps TRBD1 (6 bases). Germline CDR1 ENHRY, CDR2 SYGVKD. Between the trimmed V and J ends, which lost 6 bases and 4 bases, there was a span of 7 bases. CDR3 length: 12 amino acids.

This clonotype was seen a few times. This chain connects TRBV12-3 or TRBV12-4 to TRBJ1-2, with 12 bases that match TRBD1. J was trimmed by 3 bases and V by 6 bases; bases with no gene match: 11. CDR3 size: 17 residues. CDR3 sequence: CASRPGGQGASDYGYTF. DNA for the CDR3: TGTGCCAGCAGACCAGGGGGACAGGGGGCTTCGGACTATGGCTACACCTTC.

The CDR3 coding sequence is TGCAGTGCCCCGGGACAGATAAAAAACATTCAGTACTTC. Its translation: CSAPGQIKNIQYF. The chain links TRBV20-1 to TRBJ2-4; TRBD1 aligns across 7 bases. Trimming at V came to 6 bases and at J to 4 bases, leaving 6 bases not matched to a gene. The CDR3 loop spans 13 amino acids. Germline V gene data show CDR1 as DFQATT and CDR2 as SNEGSKA (reference sequence).

This clonotype was seen at least ten times. The chain joins TRBV29-1 to TRBJ2-5; no clear D gene. In germline, CDR1 is SQVTM, CDR2 ANQGSEA. V was trimmed by 4 bases and J by 4 bases, leaving 7 bases between them. This CDR3 contains 11 residues. The CDR3 loop is CSVVPRETQYF. The CDR3 DNA reads as TGCAGCGTTGTCCCCAGAGAGACCCAGTACTTC.